These T cell receptor beta chains were read from a single sample in a study of blood T cell repertoires in COVID-19. Libraries were prepared by immunoSEQ multiplex PCR; TCRdb keeps only in-frame clonotypes and omits some of them. The sample records approximately 240,000 clones, around nine tenths being singletons. Sequenced sample: peripheral blood. Receptors originate from a woman aged 40 to 50 who had recovered from COVID-19. Both conserved end residues are part of each CDR3. The D gene is left open where the match is weak. Clone size appears in some rows only: once, few, many, or a class for an expanded clone.

>TRBV5-5|-|-|TRBJ2-4
CASSYGPGDIQYF
TGTGCCAGCAGTTATGGGCCGGGGGACATTCAGTACTTC
>TRBV6-2/TRBV6-3|-|-|TRBJ2-1
CASSRQVRNEQFF
TGTGCCAGCAGCCGACAGGTTCGCAATGAGCAGTTCTTC
>TRBV19|once|-|TRBJ2-1
CASNQGYNEQFF
TGTGCCAGCAACCAGGGGTACAATGAGCAGTTCTTC
>TRBV27|-|-|TRBJ2-1
CASSLDSYNEQFF
TGTGCCAGCAGTTTAGACAGCTACAATGAGCAGTTCTTC
>TRBV9|-|-|TRBJ2-5
CASSVGTAHQETQYF
TGTGCCAGCAGCGTAGGGACAGCCCACCAAGAGACCCAGTACTTC
>TRBV19|-|-|TRBJ2-3
CASSRTSSGYPDTQYF
TGTGCCAGTAGTCGAACCTCATCAGGGTACCCAGATACGCAGTATTTT
>TRBV6-2/TRBV6-3|-|TRBD1|TRBJ2-7
CASSYPRGTELYEQYF
TGTGCCAGCAGTTACCCCAGGGGGACAGAGCTCTACGAGCAGTACTTC
>TRBV27|-|TRBD1|TRBJ1-1
CASSLRQGAGNTEAFF
TGTGCCAGCAGTTTAAGACAGGGGGCCGGGAACACTGAAGCTTTCTTT
>TRBV5-4|-|TRBD2|TRBJ2-2
CASSLGLAGDFGELFF
TGTGCCAGCAGCTTGGGGCTAGCGGGAGACTTCGGGGAGCTGTTTTTT
>TRBV11-2|-|-|TRBJ2-3
CASSLNSAGSSTDTQYF
TGTGCCAGCAGCTTAAACAGTGCGGGAAGCAGCACAGATACGCAGTATTTT
>TRBV10-3|-|-|TRBJ1-5
CATRIQGSGQPQHF
TGTGCCACCCGAATCCAGGGTTCGGGTCAGCCCCAGCATTTT
>TRBV19|-|-|TRBJ1-5
CASSLGQYHGNQPQHF
TGTGCCAGTAGTCTAGGACAGTACCACGGCAATCAGCCCCAGCATTTT
>TRBV28|-|TRBD1|TRBJ1-2
CASSFIPWGQDYGYTF
TGTGCCAGCAGTTTCATTCCGTGGGGACAGGACTATGGCTACACCTTC
>TRBV14|few|-|TRBJ2-1
CASSQDWAQSDEQFF
TGTGCCAGCAGCCAAGATTGGGCACAGTCCGATGAGCAGTTCTTC
>TRBV5-1|-|TRBD2|TRBJ2-1
CASSAPSGRAYNEQFF
TGCGCCAGCAGCGCCCCTAGCGGGAGGGCCTACAATGAGCAGTTCTTC
>TRBV5-1|-|TRBD2|TRBJ2-3
CASSSPAGGPTDTQYF
TGCGCCAGCAGCTCCCCGGCGGGAGGGCCTACAGATACGCAGTATTTT
>TRBV7-9|once|-|TRBJ1-2
CASSLDEGRGSGYTF
TGTGCCAGCAGCTTAGATGAGGGCAGGGGATCAGGCTACACCTTC
>TRBV2|-|TRBD1|TRBJ1-5
CASSAYQGVGQPQHF
TGTGCCAGCAGTGCATACCAGGGGGTCGGTCAGCCCCAGCATTTT
>TRBV6-5|-|-|TRBJ1-5
CASSYSNPGLGQPQHF
TGTGCCAGCAGTTACTCGAATCCAGGGCTCGGTCAGCCCCAGCATTTT
>TRBV10-3|-|-|TRBJ2-7
CAISRDMRYEQYF
TGTGCCATCAGCCGGGACATGCGATACGAGCAGTACTTC
>TRBV5-4|-|TRBD1|TRBJ2-3
CASSEGTGGTDTQYF
TGTGCCAGCAGCGAGGGGACAGGGGGCACAGATACGCAGTATTTT
>TRBV27|-|-|TRBJ2-3
CASKSLRDSSTDTQYF
TGTGCCAGCAAGTCCTTGCGGGACAGTAGCACAGATACGCAGTATTTT
>TRBV15|-|TRBD1|TRBJ1-2
CATSKTGEGYTF
TGTGCCACCAGCAAAACAGGGGAAGGCTACACCTTC
>TRBV28|-|-|TRBJ1-3
CASRGSGNTIYF
TGTGCCAGCAGGGGGAGTGGAAACACCATATATTTT
>TRBV5-6|many|TRBD1|TRBJ2-7
CASSWGQSRYEQYF
TGTGCCAGCAGTTGGGGACAGTCCCGCTACGAGCAGTACTTC
>TRBV2|-|-|TRBJ1-1
CASHRDTEAFF
TGTGCCAGCCATCGGGACACTGAAGCTTTCTTT
>TRBV3-1/TRBV3-2|-|-|TRBJ1-5
CASSQDIQGPQHF
TGTGCCAGCAGCCAAGATATCCAGGGGCCCCAGCATTTT
>TRBV15|-|TRBD1|TRBJ1-5
CATARAGGNQPQHF
TGTGCCACCGCTCGGGCAGGGGGGAATCAGCCCCAGCATTTT
>TRBV11-3|-|TRBD1|TRBJ1-3
CASRRQGEGNTIYF
TGTGCCAGCAGGCGACAGGGAGAAGGAAACACCATATATTTT
>TRBV4-3|-|TRBD1|TRBJ1-4
CASSQTGQFATNEKLFF
TGCGCCAGCAGCCAGACGGGACAGTTTGCAACTAATGAAAAACTGTTTTTT
>TRBV27|-|-|TRBJ1-2
CASSATRGVLGYTF
TGTGCCAGCAGTGCCACCAGGGGCGTTCTTGGCTACACCTTC
>TRBV28|-|-|TRBJ1-2
CASSSRVVDGYTF
TGTGCCAGCAGTTCCAGGGTGGTGGATGGCTACACCTTC
>TRBV5-4|-|TRBD2|TRBJ2-3
CASSPRRAGGGKDTQYF
TGTGCCAGCAGCCCACGCCGTGCGGGGGGGGGTAAAGATACGCAGTATTTT
>TRBV9|-|TRBD2|TRBJ2-2
CASSSGTSGMNTGELFF
TGTGCCAGCAGCAGCGGGACTAGCGGGATGAACACCGGGGAGCTGTTTTTT
>TRBV5-1|-|TRBD2|TRBJ2-2
CASSPRLAGANTGELFF
TGCGCCAGCAGCCCTCGACTAGCGGGGGCGAACACCGGGGAGCTGTTTTTT
>TRBV7-7|once|-|TRBJ2-2
CASSLSAGELFF
TGTGCTAGCAGCTTATCGGCCGGGGAGCTGTTTTTT
>TRBV7-9|-|TRBD1|TRBJ2-3
CASSSTGGFSTDTQYF
TGTGCCAGCAGCTCAACAGGGGGTTTCAGCACAGATACGCAGTATTTT
>TRBV27|-|-|TRBJ1-5
CASSLLRGGAGPQHF
TGTGCCAGCAGTTTATTGAGGGGGGGGGCGGGGCCCCAGCATTTT
>TRBV27|-|TRBD2|TRBJ2-7
CASSFGGGAHEQYF
TGTGCCAGCAGTTTCGGCGGGGGGGCCCACGAGCAGTACTTC
>TRBV5-1|once|-|TRBJ1-2
CASSSLLQGHRGYTF
TGCGCCAGCAGCTCCCTTTTGCAGGGCCATCGCGGCTACACCTTC
>TRBV7-6|-|-|TRBJ2-5
CASSSLEGVAQYF
TGTGCCAGCAGCTCCCTTGAGGGGGTGGCCCAGTACTTC